This note documents a single TCR beta chain sequence. The data are from a study of cytomegalovirus exposure and HLA in healthy donors. This PCR relied on a set of 60 Vbeta primers and 13 Jbeta primers. Clones were sequenced by immunoSEQ multiplex PCR, and TCRdb holds only the in-frame ones, with some missing. The table records about 120,000 clones, less than 90% of them present only once. Sequences were obtained from PBMCs. This receptor was taken from a man aged 50-59 years in good health and CMV-seronegative.

The chain's CDR3 is CASRSSGRLFSGNTIYF. The DNA of the CDR3 is TGTGCCAGCAGATCGTCCGGGAGACTGTTCTCTGGAAACACCATATATTTT. V is TRBV28 and J is TRBJ1-3; D is undetermined. The CDR3 sequence is 17 residues long. Germline V CDR1 and CDR2: MDHEN, SYDVKM. Trimming stripped 6 bases from V and 0 bases from J, with 18 bases between.